Listed below are T cell receptor beta chains from one sample, sequenced in a study of identical twins. MiXCR, applied by TCRdb to the 5' RACE reads, yields one record per CDR3 protein. This sample carries hundreds of thousands of distinct CDR3 sequences, about 7.5% of them seen once, and the ten largest clones take less than 2%. The data were also submitted as part of a second study, on yellow fever vaccine responses in identical twins.

Sequenced: memory (CD45RO+) T cells sorted from blood. The source of these receptors is a woman in her late teens or twenties in good health. Both conserved end residues are part of each CDR3. A D gene is named only where the DNA matches it firmly. Clone size is stated in some rows and not others, as once, few, many or a class when expanded.

TRBJ2-5 | TRBV7-2 | - | few | CASSSEGGETQYF | TGTGCCAGCAGCTCCGAGGGGGGGGAGACCCAGTACTTC
TRBJ1-2 | TRBV5-6 | - | many | CASSIYRDGYGYTF | TGTGCCAGCAGCATATACCGGGACGGCTATGGCTACACCTTC
TRBJ2-2 | TRBV4-3 | TRBD2 | - | CASSQDVAGGNTGELFF | TGCGCCAGCAGCCAAGATGTTGCGGGAGGGAACACCGGGGAGCTGTTTTTT
TRBJ2-2 | TRBV12-3/TRBV12-4 | TRBD2 | many | CASNPGGGENTGELFF | TGTGCCAGCAACCCGGGGGGGGGAGAAAACACCGGGGAGCTGTTTTTT
TRBJ2-1 | TRBV25-1 | TRBD1 | many | CASSRRTGNYNEQFF | TGTGCCAGCAGTCGTAGGACAGGGAACTACAATGAGCAGTTCTTC
TRBJ1-2 | TRBV29-1 | - | many | CSVWDQGIGYTF | TGCAGCGTTTGGGATCAGGGGATCGGCTACACCTTC
TRBJ2-7 | TRBV28 | - | few | CASSLGPTSAYEQYF | TGTGCCAGCAGTTTGGGACCGACTAGTGCCTACGAGCAGTACTTC
TRBJ2-3 | TRBV5-1 | - | many | CASSEGLRGDGDTQYF | TGCGCCAGCAGCGAGGGACTGAGGGGAGATGGAGATACGCAGTATTTT
TRBJ2-4 | TRBV11-2 | - | many | CASSLWQEDIQYF | TGTGCCAGCAGCTTATGGCAGGAGGACATTCAGTACTTC
TRBJ2-7 | TRBV6-1 | TRBD1 | many | CASNQQGAGSYEQYF | TGTGCCAGCAACCAACAGGGGGCCGGGTCCTACGAGCAGTACTTC
TRBJ2-3 | TRBV7-2 | - | many | CASSLVGTDTQYF | TGTGCCAGCAGCTTAGTGGGCACAGATACGCAGTATTTT